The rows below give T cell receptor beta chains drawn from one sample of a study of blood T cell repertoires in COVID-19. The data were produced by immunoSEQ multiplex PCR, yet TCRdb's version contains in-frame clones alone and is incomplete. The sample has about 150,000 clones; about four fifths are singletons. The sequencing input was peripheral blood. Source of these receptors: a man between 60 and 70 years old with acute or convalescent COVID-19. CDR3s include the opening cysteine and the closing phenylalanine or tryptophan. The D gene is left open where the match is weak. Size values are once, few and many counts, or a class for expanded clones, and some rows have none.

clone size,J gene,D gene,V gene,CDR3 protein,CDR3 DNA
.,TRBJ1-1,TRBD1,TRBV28,CASRRSGDRGTEAFF,TGTGCCAGCAGGCGAAGCGGGGACAGGGGGACTGAAGCTTTCTTT
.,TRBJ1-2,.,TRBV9,CASSVSTLGGYTF,TGTGCCAGCAGCGTATCCACCCTCGGGGGCTACACCTTC
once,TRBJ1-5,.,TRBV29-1,CSVESGGNQPQHF,TGCAGCGTTGAGAGCGGAGGGAATCAGCCCCAGCATTTT
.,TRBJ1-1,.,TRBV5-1,CASSLDWSPSGAFF,TGCGCCAGCAGCTTGGATTGGTCCCCCTCGGGAGCTTTCTTT
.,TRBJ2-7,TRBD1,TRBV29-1,CSGNQGDEQYF,TGCAGCGGTAATCAGGGGGACGAGCAGTACTTC
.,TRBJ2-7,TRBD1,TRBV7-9,CASSADRGNSYEQYF,TGTGCCAGCAGCGCGGACAGGGGGAACTCCTACGAGCAGTACTTC
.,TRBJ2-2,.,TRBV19,CASSIGWAGSFGELFF,TGTGCCAGTAGTATCGGTTGGGCAGGGTCATTCGGGGAGCTGTTTTTT
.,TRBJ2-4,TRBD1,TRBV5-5,CASSLDRGKDIQYF,TGTGCCAGCAGCCTCGACAGGGGGAAGGACATTCAGTACTTC
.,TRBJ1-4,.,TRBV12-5,CASGLVMGALGEKLFF,TGTGCTAGTGGCCTCGTGATGGGGGCCTTGGGTGAAAAACTGTTTTTT
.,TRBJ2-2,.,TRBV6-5,CASSGLLAGELFF,TGTGCCAGCAGCGGGTTGTTGGCCGGGGAGCTGTTTTTT
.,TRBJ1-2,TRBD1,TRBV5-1,CASSLAVQGDGYTF,TGCGCCAGCAGCTTGGCCGTACAGGGGGACGGCTACACCTTC
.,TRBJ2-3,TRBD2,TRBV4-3,CASSQGLAETSTDTQYF,TGCGCCAGCAGCCAAGGGCTAGCGGAAACTAGCACAGATACGCAGTATTTT
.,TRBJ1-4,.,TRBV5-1,CASSLGQGTANEKLFF,TGCGCCAGCAGCTTGGGGCAGGGAACCGCTAATGAAAAACTGTTTTTT
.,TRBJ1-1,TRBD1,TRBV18,CASSPYGTGLNTEAFF,TGTGCCAGCTCACCATACGGGACAGGTCTTAACACTGAAGCTTTCTTT
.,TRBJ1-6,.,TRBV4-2,CASSQDSAGVGSPLHF,TGTGCCAGCAGCCAAGATTCGGCGGGCGTTGGTTCACCCCTCCACTTT
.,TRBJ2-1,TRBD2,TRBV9,CASSATSGNYNEQFF,TGTGCCAGCAGCGCAACTAGCGGGAACTACAATGAGCAGTTCTTC
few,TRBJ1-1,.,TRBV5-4,CASSVQDHTEAFF,TGTGCCAGCAGCGTACAGGATCACACTGAAGCTTTCTTT
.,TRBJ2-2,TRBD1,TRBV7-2,CASKRQGISGELFF,TGTGCCAGCAAGCGACAGGGTATCTCCGGGGAGCTGTTTTTT
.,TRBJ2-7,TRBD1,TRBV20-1,CSASPLRGQSYEQYF,TGCAGTGCTAGTCCCCTGAGGGGACAGTCCTACGAGCAGTACTTC
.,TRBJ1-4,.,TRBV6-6,CASSWVPGSNEKLFF,TGTGCCAGCAGTTGGGTGCCAGGGTCTAATGAAAAACTGTTTTTT
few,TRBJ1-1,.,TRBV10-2,CASHLGGRGTEAFF,TGCGCCAGCCACCTCGGAGGGAGGGGTACTGAAGCTTTCTTT
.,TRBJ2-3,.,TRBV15,CATSGGLTDTQYF,TGTGCCACCAGCGGCGGCCTCACAGATACGCAGTATTTT
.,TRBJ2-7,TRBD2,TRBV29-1,CSVAPGLGPYEQYF,TGCAGCGTTGCACCGGGACTAGGGCCCTACGAGCAGTACTTC
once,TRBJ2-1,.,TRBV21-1,CASSPSTQGNEQFF,TGTGCCAGCAGCCCCTCGACCCAGGGCAATGAGCAGTTCTTC
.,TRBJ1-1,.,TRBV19,CASSGDSTEAFF,TGTGCCAGTAGTGGAGACAGCACTGAAGCTTTCTTT
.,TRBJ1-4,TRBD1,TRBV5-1,CASRGQDNEKLFF,TGCGCCAGCAGGGGACAGGATAATGAAAAACTGTTTTTT
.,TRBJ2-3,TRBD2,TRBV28,CASSLSGGRSTDTQYF,TGTGCCAGCAGTTTAAGCGGGGGAAGAAGCACAGATACGCAGTATTTT
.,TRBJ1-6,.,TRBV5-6,CASGGAGQGPLHF,TGTGCCAGCGGGGGGGCAGGCCAGGGACCCCTCCACTTT
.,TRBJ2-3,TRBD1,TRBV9,CASSSTGATDTQYF,TGTGCCAGCAGTTCAACAGGGGCCACAGATACGCAGTATTTT
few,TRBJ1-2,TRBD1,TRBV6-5,CASSPGTGGHYGYTF,TGTGCCAGCAGCCCCGGGACAGGGGGCCACTATGGCTACACCTTC
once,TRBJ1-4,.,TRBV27,CASSLGAGDANEKLFF,TGTGCCAGCAGTTTAGGGGCGGGGGATGCTAATGAAAAACTGTTTTTT
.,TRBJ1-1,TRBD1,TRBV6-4,CASSKNRGGTEAFF,TGTGCCAGCAGCAAAAACAGGGGGGGGACTGAAGCTTTCTTT
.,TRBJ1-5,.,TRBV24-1,CATSDARGRNQPQHF,TGTGCCACCAGTGACGCCAGAGGTCGCAATCAGCCCCAGCATTTT
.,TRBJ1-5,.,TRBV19,CASSILLGNQPQHF,TGTGCCAGTAGTATACTTCTCGGGAATCAGCCCCAGCATTTT
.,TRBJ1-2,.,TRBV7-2,CASSLQGRGYTF,TGTGCCAGCAGCTTACAGGGGCGCGGCTACACCTTC
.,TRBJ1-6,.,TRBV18,CASSPRREDSPLHF,TGTGCCAGCTCCCCTAGGAGGGAAGATTCACCCCTCCACTTT
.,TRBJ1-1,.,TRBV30,CAWKWGDTEAFF,TGTGCCTGGAAATGGGGCGACACTGAAGCTTTCTTT
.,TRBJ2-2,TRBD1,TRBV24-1,CASQARPGTGITGELFF,TGTGCCAGCCAAGCCCGTCCCGGGACAGGGATCACCGGGGAGCTGTTTTTT
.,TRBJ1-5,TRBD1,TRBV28,CAKRGQYFNSNQPQHF,TGTGCCAAGAGGGGGCAATATTTTAATAGCAATCAGCCCCAGCATTTT
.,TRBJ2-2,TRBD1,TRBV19,CASSRSPGQGTSGGELFF,TGTGCCAGTAGTAGATCACCGGGACAGGGGACCTCAGGCGGGGAGCTGTTTTTT
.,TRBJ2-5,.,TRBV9,CASSAGGGRQETQYF,TGTGCCAGCAGCGCTGGGGGAGGTCGTCAAGAGACCCAGTACTTC
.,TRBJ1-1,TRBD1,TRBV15,CATSRGGQGAEAFF,TGTGCCACCAGCAGGGGTGGACAGGGGGCTGAGGCTTTCTTT
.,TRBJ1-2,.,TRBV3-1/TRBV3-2,CASSQGFLQGTQAGYTF,TGTGCCAGCAGCCAAGGGTTTTTGCAGGGGACCCAGGCCGGCTACACCTTC
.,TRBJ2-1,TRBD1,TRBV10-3,CATVPTGEYNEQFF,TGTGCCACCGTCCCGACAGGGGAATACAATGAGCAGTTCTTC
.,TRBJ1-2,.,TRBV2,CASSDRGYGYTF,TGTGCCAGCAGTGACAGGGGATATGGCTACACCTTC
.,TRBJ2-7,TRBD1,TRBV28,CASSLLGTGFRMGLSKSSYEQYF,TGTGCCAGCAGTTTATTGGGGACAGGCTTTCGCATGGGGCTATCCAAGAGCTCCTACGAGCAGTACTTC
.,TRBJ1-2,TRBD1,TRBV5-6,CASSLGGTGNYGYTF,TGTGCCAGCAGCTTGGGGGGGACAGGAAACTATGGCTACACCTTC
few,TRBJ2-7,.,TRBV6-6,CASRAWGGSLSYEQYF,TGTGCCAGCAGGGCCTGGGGGGGCAGCCTCTCCTACGAGCAGTACTTC
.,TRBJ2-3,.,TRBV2,CASSPNRADTQYF,TGTGCCAGCAGTCCGAACCGGGCAGATACGCAGTATTTT
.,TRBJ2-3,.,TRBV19,CASSIGDILAADTQYF,TGTGCCAGTAGTATCGGGGACATCCTCGCCGCAGATACGCAGTATTTT
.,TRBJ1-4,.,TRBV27,CASSLMGHNEKLFF,TGTGCCAGCAGTTTAATGGGCCATAATGAAAAACTGTTTTTT
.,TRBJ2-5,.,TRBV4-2,CASSQASAGGGETQYF,TGTGCCAGCAGCCAAGCGTCCGCAGGGGGAGGAGAGACCCAGTACTTC
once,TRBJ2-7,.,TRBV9,CASSVGGGGSGEQYF,TGTGCCAGCAGCGTAGGAGGAGGGGGCTCGGGCGAGCAGTACTTC
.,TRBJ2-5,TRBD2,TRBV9,CASSVGGSGQETQYF,TGTGCCAGCAGCGTAGGCGGTAGCGGGCAAGAGACCCAGTACTTC
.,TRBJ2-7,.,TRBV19,CASKTGPGSYEQYF,TGTGCCAGTAAGACAGGACCAGGCTCCTACGAGCAGTACTTC
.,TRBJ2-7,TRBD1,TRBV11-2,CASSSWTGTNEQYF,TGTGCCAGCAGCTCATGGACAGGGACGAACGAGCAGTACTTC
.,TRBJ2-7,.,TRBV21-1,CASSKTSGGYEQYF,TGTGCCAGCAGCAAGACTAGCGGGGGGTACGAGCAGTACTTC
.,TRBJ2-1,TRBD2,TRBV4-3,CASSRGTSGGGYNEQFF,TGCGCCAGCAGCCGAGGGACTAGCGGGGGAGGCTACAATGAGCAGTTCTTC